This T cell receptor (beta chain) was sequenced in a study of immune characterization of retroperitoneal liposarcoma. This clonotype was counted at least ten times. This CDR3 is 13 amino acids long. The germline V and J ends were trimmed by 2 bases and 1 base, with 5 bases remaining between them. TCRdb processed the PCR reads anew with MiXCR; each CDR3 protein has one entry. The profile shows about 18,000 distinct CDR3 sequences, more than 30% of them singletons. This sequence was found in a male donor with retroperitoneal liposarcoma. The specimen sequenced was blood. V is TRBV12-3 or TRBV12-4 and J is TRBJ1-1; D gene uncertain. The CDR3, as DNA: TGTGCCAGCAGTTTAAAGGGGAACACTGAAGCTTTCTTT. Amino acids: CASSLKGNTEAFF.